The source of this T cell receptor beta chain is a study of blood T cell repertoires in COVID-19. Study in general: The origin of the acute and convalescent COVID-19 samples was the United States, Italy and Spain. T cells, B-cell-depleted T cells, or PBMCs supplied cDNA or gDNA.

Per the original methods: Amplification from reference gene primers served as the basis for estimated nucleated cell counts. Assay: immunoSEQ multiplex PCR; the TCRdb copy retains only in-frame clones and omits some. The V and J calls and clone size were taken over from that table, and D and trimming were inferred from the DNA. This table holds 270,000 or so clones, roughly 90% found once. The sequenced sample was peripheral blood. This sequence originates from a woman aged 40 to 50 who had recovered from COVID-19.

The CDR3 protein is CASSMGLYSNQPQHF. CDR3 bases: TGTGCCAGTAGTATGGGGCTTTATAGCAATCAGCCCCAGCATTTT. This chain joins TRBV19 and TRBJ1-5; the D gene is possibly TRBD1 (5 bases). The CDR3 runs to 15 residues. Per germline, CDR1 LNHDA and CDR2 SQIVND (reference sequence). V gave up 3 bases and J gave up 0 bases, with 9 bases separating them.